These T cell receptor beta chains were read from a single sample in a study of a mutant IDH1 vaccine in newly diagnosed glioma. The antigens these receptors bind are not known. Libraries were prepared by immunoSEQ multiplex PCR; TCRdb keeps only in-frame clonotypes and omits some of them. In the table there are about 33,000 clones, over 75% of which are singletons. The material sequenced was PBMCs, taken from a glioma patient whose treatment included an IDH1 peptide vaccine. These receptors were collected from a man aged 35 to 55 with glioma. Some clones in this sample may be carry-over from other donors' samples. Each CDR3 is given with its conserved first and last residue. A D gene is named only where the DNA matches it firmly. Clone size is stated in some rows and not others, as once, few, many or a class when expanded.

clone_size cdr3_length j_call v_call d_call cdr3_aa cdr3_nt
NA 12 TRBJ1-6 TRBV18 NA CASSPGNSPLHF TGTGCCAGCTCACCGGGGAATTCACCCCTCCACTTT
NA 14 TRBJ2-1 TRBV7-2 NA CASSLEGGYNEQFF TGTGCCAGCAGCTTAGAAGGGGGCTACAATGAGCAGTTCTTC
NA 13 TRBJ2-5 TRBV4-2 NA CASSHRGQETQYF TGTGCCAGCAGCCATCGGGGCCAAGAGACCCAGTACTTC
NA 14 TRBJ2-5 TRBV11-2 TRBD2 CASSPGGWGETQYF TGTGCCAGCAGCCCCGGGGGGTGGGGGGAGACCCAGTACTTC
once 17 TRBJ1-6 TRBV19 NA CASSIAGSSSYNSPLHF TGTGCCAGTAGTATAGCCGGCTCGAGCTCCTATAATTCACCCCTCCACTTT
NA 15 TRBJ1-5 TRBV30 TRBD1 CAWSVTGGWNQPQHF TGTGCCTGGAGCGTGACAGGGGGCTGGAATCAGCCCCAGCATTTT
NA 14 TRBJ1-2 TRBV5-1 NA CASSPRSGDHGYTF TGCGCCAGCAGCCCAAGGTCAGGGGATCATGGCTACACCTTC
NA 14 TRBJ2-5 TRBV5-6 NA CASSHLGSQETQYF TGTGCCAGCAGCCATCTCGGGTCCCAAGAGACCCAGTACTTC
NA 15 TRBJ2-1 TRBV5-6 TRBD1 CASSFGQAEEGEQFF TGTGCCAGCAGCTTCGGACAGGCGGAGGAAGGTGAGCAGTTCTTC
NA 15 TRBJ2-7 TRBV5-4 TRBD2 CASSLEPSGVHEQYF TGTGCCAGCAGCTTGGAGCCTAGCGGGGTACACGAGCAGTACTTC
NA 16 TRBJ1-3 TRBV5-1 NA CASSLEAGRAGNTIYF TGCGCCAGCAGCTTGGAGGCCGGCAGGGCGGGAAACACCATATATTTT
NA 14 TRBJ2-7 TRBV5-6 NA CASSFRPKLGEQYF TGTGCCAGCAGCTTCAGGCCCAAACTAGGCGAGCAGTACTTC
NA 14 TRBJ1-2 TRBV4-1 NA CASSPLGTSYGYTF TGCGCCAGCAGTCCTCTGGGGACGAGCTATGGCTACACCTTC
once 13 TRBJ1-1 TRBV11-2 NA CASSSSSNTEAFF TGTGCCAGCAGCTCGTCTTCGAACACTGAAGCTTTCTTT
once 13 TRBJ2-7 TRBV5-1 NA CASSLDRRYEQYF TGCGCCAGCAGCTTGGACAGGAGGTACGAGCAGTACTTC
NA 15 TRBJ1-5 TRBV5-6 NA CASSLGLGRDQPQHF TGTGCCAGCAGCTTGGGGTTGGGGCGGGATCAGCCCCAGCATTTT
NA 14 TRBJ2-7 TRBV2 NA CASSDEAGVGEQYF TGTGCCAGCAGTGATGAAGCAGGGGTTGGCGAGCAGTACTTC
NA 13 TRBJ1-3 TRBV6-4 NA CASSGDFGNTIYF TGTGCCAGCAGTGGGGACTTTGGAAACACCATATATTTT
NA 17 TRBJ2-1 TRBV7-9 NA CASSLGVVGQELDEQFF TGTGCCAGCAGCTTAGGCGTCGTAGGGCAGGAGCTGGATGAGCAGTTCTTC
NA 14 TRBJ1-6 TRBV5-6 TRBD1 CASSGGQGYSPLHF TGTGCCAGCAGCGGAGGACAGGGTTATTCACCCCTCCACTTT
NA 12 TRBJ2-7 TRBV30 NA CAWSWGADEQYF TGTGCCTGGAGTTGGGGGGCGGACGAGCAGTACTTC
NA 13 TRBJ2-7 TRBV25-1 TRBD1 CASSEGTAREQYF TGTGCCAGCAGTGAAGGGACAGCCCGCGAGCAGTACTTC
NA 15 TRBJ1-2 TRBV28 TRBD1 CASSLVPGDSYGYTF TGTGCCAGCAGTTTGGTACCAGGGGACAGCTATGGCTACACCTTC